This TCR beta chain derives from a study of T cell clonality in common variable immunodeficiency. General study results and limits: Fewer deletions and N-nucleotide insertions were reportedly seen in common variable immunodeficiency TCR beta sequences.

Clones were sequenced by immunoSEQ multiplex PCR, and TCRdb holds only the in-frame ones, with some missing. Recorded here are 25,000 to 35,000 clones, none singletons. This clone was counted many times. Its antigen is currently unknown. The read ends 3 residues early relative to the CDR3; the germline J gene fills the gap. V was pared by 0 bases and J by 1 base, with 0 bases of the junction left unmatched. CDR1 and CDR2 from the germline V gene are MRHNA and SNTAGT. The CDR3 extends over 16 amino acids. The source is a person aged 18 to 75 in good health. Sample: peripheral blood mononuclear cells. The V and J genes are TRBV6-4 and TRBJ2-1; 10 positions match TRBD2. Incomplete CDR3 DNA: TGTGCCAGCAGTGACTCGACTAGCGGGTCCTACAATGAG. Translated: CASSDSTSGSYNE. The CDR3 in full is CASSDSTSGSYNEQFF.